The 27 T cell receptor beta chains presented below share a single source sample, sequenced in a study of shared clonotypes between healthy human individuals. Sequencing used immunoSEQ multiplex PCR; TCRdb keeps in-frame clones, though not all of them. Of under 2,500,000 clones listed, approximately 94% were seen once; the top ten hold approximately 0.13%. The sequencing sample was made of naive CD4+ T cells sorted from blood. Subset denoted: CD45RA+ positively selected. The source of these receptors is a young man in good health.

The genes are TRBV6-5 and TRBJ1-2; D is uncertain. Germline V gives CDR1 MNHEY, CDR2 SVGAGI. The CDR3 contains 15 residues. With 6 bases removed from V and 0 bases from J, the gap between germline ends came to 14 bases. The CDR3 sequence: CASRRPRLTNYGYTF. CDR3 in DNA: TGTGCCAGCAGACGACCCCGGCTTACTAACTATGGCTACACCTTC.

The V gene is TRBV23-1, the J gene TRBJ2-7, with 7 bases aligning to TRBD1. TRBV23-1 is reported as an ORF; its role is uncertain. This CDR3 has 14 residues. With 1 base clipped from V and 3 bases from J, the junction kept 3 bases outside the gene matches. The CDR3 DNA is TGCGCCAGCAGTCAATGGGACAGTTACTACGAGCAGTACTTC. Residues: CASSQWDSYYEQYF.

On this clone itself: This specimen includes other DNA sequences encoding the same CDR3. The genes are TRBV7-9 and TRBJ2-1; D may be TRBD2 (5 bases). The germline CDR1 and CDR2 sequences are SEHNR and FQNEAQ (reference sequence). The CDR3 extends over 14 amino acids. Trimming stripped 1 base from V and 7 bases from J, with 11 bases between. As DNA, the CDR3 is TGTGCCAGCAGCTTAGTGGAGGCGCTTAATGAGCAGTTCTTC. Its protein is CASSLVEALNEQFF.

The DNA of the CDR3 is TGTGCCATCAGTTACAGGGTAAATGAAAAACTGTTTTTT. Its protein product is CAISYRVNEKLFF. This sequence joins TRBV10-3 and TRBJ1-4; possible D gene TRBD1, 6 bases. Germline CDR1 reads ENHRY; CDR2 reads SYGVKD. The V and J ends lost 5 bases and 5 bases respectively, with 9 bases between them. This CDR3 comprises 13 residues.

This clone was observed once. An end of the junction does not agree with germline; a read error may underlie this. V and J are TRBV7-9 and TRBJ2-2, with 7 bases fitting TRBD2. Germline V gene sequence: CDR1 SEHNR, CDR2 FQNEAQ (reference sequence). This CDR3 region has 15 residues. CDR3 loop: CASTLGLVAPGELFF. The CDR3 DNA follows: TGTGCCAGCACCTTAGGACTAGTCGCCCCCGGGGAGCTGTTTTTT.

The J gene is TRBJ2-5, the V gene TRBV7-2; the D gene is possibly TRBD1 (6 bases). Germline V lookup: CDR1 SGHTA, CDR2 FQGNSA. The CDR3 covers 14 residues. The V end lost 3 bases, the J end lost 2 bases, and 10 bases lay between the germline ends. CDR3 nucleotide sequence: TGTGCCAGCAGCTTCGACAGGTATCAAGAGACCCAGTACTTC. Amino acid sequence: CASSFDRYQETQYF.

With respect to this clone: The same CDR3 can be traced to other DNA sequences in this sample. The chain couples TRBV5-4 to TRBJ2-2; 7 bases are a match to TRBD2. Germline V gene sequence: CDR1 SGHNT, CDR2 YYREEE (reference sequence). Trimming cost V 2 bases and J 0 bases; bases outside gene matches: 4. This CDR3 spans 16 amino acids. The CDR3: CASSLAGPTNTGELFF. The CDR3 coding sequence is TGTGCCAGCAGCTTAGCGGGACCAACGAACACCGGGGAGCTGTTTTTT.

The chain combines TRBV19 with TRBJ1-2; D unclear. V lost 8 bases and J lost 4, with 14 bases in between. CDR1 and CDR2 from the germline V gene are LNHDA and SQIVND (reference sequence). This CDR3 has 13 amino acids. This chain's CDR3 is CASFIPSGYGYTF. CDR3 DNA: TGTGCCAGTTTCATACCTTCGGGCTATGGCTACACCTTC.

Turning to this clone: The same CDR3 arises from other DNA sequences in this sample as well. This chain uses TRBV5-4 with TRBJ2-3; 7 positions agree with TRBD1. This CDR3 contains 14 residues. The V gene's germline CDR1 is SGHNT and CDR2 YYREEE (reference sequence). V lost 2 bases to trimming and J lost 6 bases; unmatched junction nucleotides: 6. CDR3 DNA sequence: TGTGCCAGCAGCTTAGGGGGCTCCGCGGATACGCAGTATTTT. Translated, it gives CASSLGGSADTQYF.

The chain employs TRBV7-9 and TRBJ1-5; D gene ambiguous. The CDR3 consists of 13 residues. V lost 5 bases and J lost 5, with 10 bases in between. Germline CDR1 is SEHNR and CDR2 is FQNEAQ (reference sequence). The CDR3 DNA follows: TGTGCCAGCAGCACGGAACCTTATCAGCCCCAGCATTTT. Translated: CASSTEPYQPQHF.

This clone was seen just once. The chain recombines TRBV7-3 with TRBJ1-5, with 7 bases fitting TRBD1. The CDR3 totals 14 residues. Trimming cost V 5 bases and J 3 bases; bases outside gene matches: 4. Per germline, CDR1 SGHTA and CDR2 FQGTGA. Here the CDR3 reads CASSLDRHNQPQHF. CDR3 DNA: TGTGCCAGCAGCCTGGACAGGCACAATCAGCCCCAGCATTTT.

Comments on this clone: Other nucleotide sequences in the sample specify the same CDR3. The V and J genes are TRBV30 and TRBJ1-1; maybe TRBD1 (5 bases). The CDR3 has 14 residues. V was cut by 2 bases and J by 0 bases, with 10 bases left in between. Germline V lookup: CDR1 GTSNPN, CDR2 SVGIG (reference sequence). The CDR3 protein is CAWSRGTLNTEAFF. The DNA of the CDR3 is TGTGCCTGGAGTCGGGGGACCCTGAACACTGAAGCTTTCTTT.

For this clone: A junction end diverges from the germline sequence, so it may reflect a read error. The chain is built from TRBV7-7 and TRBJ1-3; D uncertain. Germline CDR1 is SSHAT and CDR2 is FNYEAQ (reference sequence). The length of the CDR3 is 13 residues. In DNA form, the CDR3 reads TGTGCTAGCAGCTTAGGGCTGGGAAACACCATATATTTT. It encodes CASSLGLGNTIYF. The full variable domain, in which reference TRBV7-7 and TRBJ1-3 provide the parts outside the CDR3, is GAGVSQSPRYKVTKRGQDVTLRCDPISSHATLYWYQQALGQGPEFLTYFNYEAQPDKSGLPSDRFSAERPEGSISTLTIQRTEQRDSAMYRCASSLGLGNTIYFGEGSWLTVV.

The chain is built from TRBV11-2 and TRBJ2-2; TRBD1 or TRBD2 may be the D gene (5 bases each). The V end lost 1 base, the J end lost 5 bases, and 11 bases lay between the germline ends. The CDR3 runs 15 residues. Germline assignment: CDR1 SGHAT and CDR2 FQNNGV. The CDR3 DNA reads as TGTGCCAGCAGCTTAGGGACGGGACGGACCGGGGAGCTGTTTTTT. Its protein product is CASSLGTGRTGELFF.

CDR3 sequence (DNA): TGTGCCAGCAGTGTGGCGGGGGCCTCCTACGAGCAGTACTTC. It is translated as CASSVAGASYEQYF. The chain recombines TRBV6-1 with TRBJ2-7, with TRBD2 as a possible D gene (7 bases). Per the germline V gene, CDR1 is MNHNS and CDR2 is SASEGT. The germline V and J ends were trimmed by 4 bases and 0 bases, with 10 bases remaining between them. The CDR3 is 14 amino acids.

This chain connects TRBV5-4 to TRBJ2-7; D could derive from TRBD1 or TRBD2 (7 bases each). The germline V and J ends were trimmed by 1 base and 6 bases, with 20 bases remaining between them. The CDR3 extends over 16 amino acids. Germline V gives CDR1 SGHNT, CDR2 YYREEE (reference sequence). CDR3 in DNA: TGTGCCAGCAGCTTGCCCCAGGGGGGAGGGCCAGGCGAGCAGTACTTC. This gives the protein CASSLPQGGGPGEQYF.

The chain has TRBV7-2 and TRBJ2-7; D remains unclear. Germline V gene sequence: CDR1 SGHTA, CDR2 FQGNSA. Trimming took 1 base from V and 2 from J, leaving 9 bases between them. The CDR3 contains 14 residues. The CDR3 is CASSLGAPAYEQYF. DNA of the CDR3: TGTGCCAGCAGCTTAGGAGCACCAGCCTACGAGCAGTACTTC.

The CDR3 coding sequence is TGTGCCATCAGCCGGGACACCCTTGTGAACACTGAAGCTTTCTTT. As protein: CAISRDTLVNTEAFF. This chain links TRBV10-3 with TRBJ1-1; a possible D gene is TRBD1 (6 bases). The CDR3 contains 15 residues. CDR1 is ENHRY and CDR2 is SYGVKD in the germline V gene. Between the trimmed V and J ends, which lost 6 bases and 0 bases, there was a span of 14 bases.

To note about this clone: This sample includes further DNA sequences coding for the same CDR3. This sequence joins TRBV5-1 and TRBJ2-7; D remains ambiguous. V shed 1 base and J shed 1 base, with 6 bases lying between them. The CDR3 contains 13 residues. CDR1 is SGHRS and CDR2 is YFSETQ in the germline V gene. This CDR3 reads CASSLQGSYEQYF. The DNA for the CDR3 is TGCGCCAGCAGCTTGCAAGGGTCCTACGAGCAGTACTTC.

This chain joins TRBV5-1 and TRBJ1-1, with D possibly being TRBD1 (5 bases). Germline V lookup: CDR1 SGHRS, CDR2 YFSETQ. The CDR3 runs 16 residues. With 4 bases removed from V and 0 bases from J, the gap between germline ends came to 16 bases. This chain's CDR3 is CASSPPGPGMNTEAFF. In DNA, the CDR3 is TGCGCCAGCAGCCCTCCAGGGCCCGGGATGAACACTGAAGCTTTCTTT.

The V call is TRBV6-5, the J call TRBJ2-2; D is tentatively TRBD1 or TRBD2 (5 bases each). The CDR3 consists of 16 residues. Trimming removed 2 bases at V and 3 bases at J, with 13 bases between. The germline V gene has CDR1 MNHEY and CDR2 SVGAGI. In DNA form, the CDR3 reads TGTGCCAGCAGTTACAGGAGAGGGGCGGACACCGGGGAGCTGTTTTTT. Its protein product is CASSYRRGADTGELFF.

V is TRBV5-6 and J is TRBJ2-5, with D uncertain. V shed 4 bases and J shed 5 bases, with 12 bases lying between them. Germline CDR1 SGHDT, CDR2 YYEEEE. CDR3 size: 13 residues. CDR3 region: CASSEGAWETQYF. The CDR3 DNA reads as TGTGCCAGCAGCGAAGGAGCTTGGGAGACCCAGTACTTC.

The gene calls are TRBV6-6 and TRBJ1-2, with 11 nucleotides matching TRBD1. Germline loops: CDR1 MNHNY, CDR2 SVGAGI (reference sequence). The CDR3 spans 15 residues. V dropped 6 bases and J dropped 4; count of bases not matched to a gene: 7. DNA for the CDR3: TGTGCCAGCAGACAGGGACAGGGGGTTCTCTATGGCTACACCTTC. It codes for CASRQGQGVLYGYTF.

The chain carries TRBV11-2 and TRBJ2-1; 9 positions match TRBD1. The length of the CDR3 is 16 residues. In germline, CDR1 is SGHAT, CDR2 FQNNGV. V lost 1 base to trimming and J lost 4 bases; unmatched junction nucleotides: 5. The DNA for the CDR3 is TGTGCCAGCAGCTTAGTCGGGACAGGGCCTTACAATGAGCAGTTCTTC. Its protein is CASSLVGTGPYNEQFF. The whole variable domain, remainder taken from reference TRBV11-2 and TRBJ2-1, is EAGVAQSPRYKIIEKRQSVAFWCNPISGHATLYWYQQILGQGPKLLIQFQNNGVVDDSQLPKDRFSAERLKGVDSTLKIQPAKLEDSAVYLCASSLVGTGPYNEQFFGPGTRLTVL.

The genes are TRBV18 and TRBJ1-2, with no clear D. The CDR3 covers 13 residues. Trimming cost V 4 bases and J 4 bases, with 10 bases left between them. The V gene's germline CDR1 is KGHSH and CDR2 LQKENI. CDR3 region: CASSQGIGYGYTF. DNA of the CDR3: TGTGCCAGCTCACAGGGAATTGGCTATGGCTACACCTTC. Full variable domain (rest looked up from reference TRBV18 and TRBJ1-2): NAGVMQNPRHLVRRRGQEARLRCSPMKGHSHVYWYRQLPEEGLKFMVYLQKENIIDESGMPKERFSAEFPKEGPSILRIQQVVRGDSAAYFCASSQGIGYGYTFGSGTRLTVV.

The chain carries TRBV5-1 and TRBJ2-3; a possible D gene is TRBD1 (6 bases). This CDR3 region has 16 residues. CDR1 SGHRS and CDR2 YFSETQ come from the germline V gene. V shed 4 bases and J shed 8 bases, with 23 bases lying between them. CDR3: CASSATGKGDTGTQYF. CDR3 sequence (DNA): TGCGCCAGCAGCGCAACAGGGAAGGGAGACACTGGTACGCAGTATTTT.

V usage is TRBV5-6 and J usage is TRBJ2-5; 7 nucleotides align to TRBD1. The CDR3 loop spans 14 amino acids. Trimming at V came to 5 bases and at J to 5 bases, leaving 9 bases not matched to a gene. Germline CDR1 and CDR2: SGHDT and YYEEEE. CDR3 amino acids: CASSRPGRGETQYF. CDR3 nucleotides: TGTGCCAGCAGTCGGCCGGGCAGGGGGGAGACCCAGTACTTC.